Presented here are 17 T cell receptor beta chains from one specimen sequenced in a study of early T cells in non-severe SARS-CoV-2 infection. In TCRdb, the 5' RACE reads were re-called with MiXCR into one record per CDR3 protein. The sample lists some 39,000 distinct CDR3 sequences, around 7.8% occurring once. The sequencing input was whole blood. These receptors were obtained from an adult who was a healthcare worker with PCR-confirmed SARS-CoV-2 infection or an uninfected control (not recorded which).

V and J are TRBV21-1 and TRBJ2-3; the DNA was not used to check the table's D call, TRBD1. TRBV21-1 is listed as a pseudogene. The CDR3 is made up of 15 amino acids. The CDR3 DNA reads as TGTGCCAGCAGCAATTGGCAGGGCGGCTCAGATACGCAGTATTTT. Protein product: CASSNWQGGSDTQYF.

As to this clonotype: A much larger clone lies one base from this, so it may be a read error. This sequence joins TRBV18 and TRBJ2-1; D perhaps matches TRBD1 (6 bases). Germline CDR1 KGHSH, CDR2 LQKENI. The CDR3 has 14 residues. The DNA for the CDR3 is TGTACCAGCTCACTAACTGGGGGCGGCGGTGAGCAGTTCTTC. It specifies CTSSLTGGGGEQFF.

This clonotype was picked up many times. This chain links TRBV29-1 with TRBJ1-2, with no clear D. V was pared by 4 bases and J by 3 bases, with 9 bases between. This CDR3 region has 12 residues. Germline V gene lookup returns CDR1 SQVTM and CDR2 ANQGSEA. As DNA, the CDR3 is TGCAGCGTTGCGAACGGACACTATGGCTACACCTTC. Amino acids: CSVANGHYGYTF.

In this sample, this clonotype turned up many times. The J gene is TRBJ2-6, the V gene TRBV28; D gene uncertain. V was pared by 5 bases and J by 5 bases, with 13 bases between. The CDR3 consists of 15 residues. Per germline, CDR1 MDHEN and CDR2 SYDVKM. CDR3 in amino acids: CASSTDGGWANVLTF. The DNA for the CDR3 is TGTGCCAGCAGTACGGACGGTGGCTGGGCCAACGTCCTGACTTTC.

This clonotype was found a few times. The chain couples TRBV7-2 to TRBJ1-5, with 7 nucleotides matching TRBD1. Germline V gives CDR1 SGHTA, CDR2 FQGNSA. V was pared by 5 bases and J by 6 bases, with 4 bases of the junction left unmatched. The CDR3 is 13 amino acids. The chain's CDR3 is CASSLDRVQPQHF. The CDR3 DNA follows: TGTGCCAGCAGCCTTGACAGGGTTCAGCCCCAGCATTTT.

The CDR3 DNA is TGTGCCAGCAGTTTTCAGCGGGGGGATAGCACAGATACGCAGTATTTT. This sequence encodes CASSFQRGDSTDTQYF. The chain links TRBV12-3 or TRBV12-4 to TRBJ2-3, with 9 positions matching TRBD2. V shed 3 bases, J shed 0 bases, and the junction held 4 bases outside the gene matches. The CDR3 contains 16 residues.

The chain combines TRBV28 with TRBJ2-7; TRBD1 might be the D (6 bases). The germline V and J ends were trimmed by 2 bases and 9 bases, with 14 bases remaining between them. The CDR3 length is 13 residues. CDR1 is MDHEN and CDR2 is SYDVKM in the germline V gene. In DNA, the CDR3 is TGTGCCAGCAGTTTAAGGGCTTCGACAGGGCAGTACTTC. It is translated as CASSLRASTGQYF.

This clonotype showed up many times. V usage is TRBV3-1 and J usage is TRBJ1-4; 8 bases align to TRBD1. The CDR3 has 15 residues. Germline values: CDR1 LGHDT, CDR2 YNNKEL (reference sequence). V lost 4 bases, J lost 1 base, and 2 bases stayed unmatched. The CDR3 DNA follows: TGTGCCAGCAGCCGGACAGGGCAAACTAATGAAAAACTGTTTTTT. It is translated as CASSRTGQTNEKLFF.

This clonotype was detected ten times or more. The chain couples TRBV27 to TRBJ2-3; maybe TRBD2 (6 bases). The length of the CDR3 is 17 residues. Deletions cut 4 bases from V and 5 bases from J, with 22 bases between. Germline V gene sequence: CDR1 MNHEY, CDR2 SMNVEV (reference sequence). CDR3 amino acids: CASSSPVSGWALDTQYF. The CDR3 DNA follows: TGTGCCAGCAGTTCCCCCGTTAGCGGCTGGGCCTTAGATACGCAGTATTTT.

This clonotype was picked up a small number of times. This chain connects TRBV18 to TRBJ1-1; a possible D gene is TRBD1 (6 bases). The CDR3 totals 15 residues. The V gene lost 3 bases and the J gene lost 1 base, with 12 bases spanning the gap. CDR1 KGHSH and CDR2 LQKENI come from the germline V gene. CDR3 nucleotide sequence: TGTGCCAGCTCACCCCAGACGGACAGGAACACTGAAGCTTTCTTT. This translates into CASSPQTDRNTEAFF.

This clonotype was detected only a few times. The chain combines TRBV4-2 with TRBJ1-2; weak D call: TRBD1 (5 bases). Trimming removed 8 bases at V and 6 bases at J, with 10 bases between. The CDR3 length is 11 residues. Germline loops: CDR1 LGHNA, CDR2 YNFKEQ. The CDR3 protein is CASGGYHGYTF. The CDR3 DNA follows: TGTGCCAGCGGGGGGTATCATGGCTACACCTTC.

This chain joins TRBV29-1 and TRBJ2-1; possibly TRBD2 for D (5 bases). Germline V CDR1 and CDR2: SQVTM, ANQGSEA. With 7 bases removed from V and 3 bases from J, the gap between germline ends came to 7 bases. The CDR3 has 11 amino acids. The CDR3 DNA reads TGCAGCGGGGCGGGCTACAATGAGCAGTTCTTC. It specifies CSGAGYNEQFF.

This clonotype was seen many times. This rearrangement joins TRBV24-1 to TRBJ1-2, with D unresolved. V lost 7 bases to trimming and J lost 3 bases, with 11 bases between them. The length of the CDR3 is 13 residues. CDR1 and CDR2 from the germline V gene are KGHDR and SFDVKD. Here the CDR3 DNA reads TGTGCCACCAGAGGAGCACTTGACTATGGCTACACCTTC. It translates to CATRGALDYGYTF.

This clonotype was found many times. The chain couples TRBV20-1 to TRBJ1-5; possibly TRBD1 for D (5 bases). Trimming took off 4 bases at V and 2 bases at J, with 15 bases between the two ends. This CDR3 is built from 15 residues. In germline, CDR1 is DFQATT, CDR2 SNEGSKA (reference sequence). CDR3 sequence reads: CSATDRIGGNQPQHF. CDR3 sequence (DNA): TGCAGTGCTACCGACAGAATAGGAGGCAATCAGCCCCAGCATTTT.

This clonotype was recorded at least ten times. This sequence joins TRBV3-1 and TRBJ1-1; D is uncertain. CDR3 length equals 14 residues. V was cut by 3 bases and J by 0 bases, with 8 bases left in between. Germline V gene lookup returns CDR1 LGHDT and CDR2 YNNKEL (reference sequence). CDR3 bases: TGTGCCAGCAGCCAGGTGGGGTTGAACACTGAAGCTTTCTTT. Its protein product is CASSQVGLNTEAFF.

A few counts support this clonotype. The chain recombines TRBV11-1 with TRBJ2-3; D is perhaps TRBD2 (7 bases). The CDR3 length is 17 residues. CDR1 SGHAT and CDR2 FQDESV come from the germline V gene (reference sequence). Trimming cost V 5 bases and J 3 bases, with 21 bases left between them. CDR3 in amino acids: CASSPGGRSSGTDTQYF. The CDR3 bases are TGTGCCAGCAGCCCCGGGGGGCGGTCGAGCGGAACAGATACGCAGTATTTT.

This clonotype was seen a few times. V is TRBV9 and J is TRBJ2-3, with D possibly being TRBD1 or TRBD2 (5 bases each). The CDR3 totals 15 residues. Germline assignment: CDR1 SGDLS and CDR2 YYNGEE. V gave up 4 bases and J gave up 2 bases, with 14 bases separating them. The CDR3 DNA reads TGTGCCAGCAGCCCAAGAGAGGGGTTCACAGATACGCAGTATTTT. Its translation is CASSPREGFTDTQYF.